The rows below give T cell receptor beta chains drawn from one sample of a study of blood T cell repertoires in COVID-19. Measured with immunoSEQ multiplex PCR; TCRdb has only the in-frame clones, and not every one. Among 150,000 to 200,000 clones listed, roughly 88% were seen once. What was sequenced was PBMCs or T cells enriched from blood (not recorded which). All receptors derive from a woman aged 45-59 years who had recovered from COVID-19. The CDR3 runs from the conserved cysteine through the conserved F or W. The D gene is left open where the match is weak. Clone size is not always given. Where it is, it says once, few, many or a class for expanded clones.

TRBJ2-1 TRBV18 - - TGTGCCAGCTCACCACTGTCCGATGAGCAGTTCTTC CASSPLSDEQFF
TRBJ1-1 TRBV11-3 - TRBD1 TGTGCCAGCAGCTTTCCTCAGGGGGGCGACACTGAAGCTTTCTTT CASSFPQGGDTEAFF
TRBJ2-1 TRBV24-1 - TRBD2 TGTGCCACCAGTGATAGACTAGCGGGGGGCGATGAGCAGTTCTTC CATSDRLAGGDEQFF
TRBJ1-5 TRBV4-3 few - TGCGCCAGCAGCCAAGGTCCAGGGGCCTATCAGCCCCAGCATTTT CASSQGPGAYQPQHF
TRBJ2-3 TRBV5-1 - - TGCGCCAGCAGCTTGGTTGGCCCAGATACGCAGTATTTT CASSLVGPDTQYF
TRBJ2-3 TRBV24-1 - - TGTGCCACCAGTGATTTGTTGGGGGCCTCTAGCACAGATACGCAGTATTTT CATSDLLGASSTDTQYF
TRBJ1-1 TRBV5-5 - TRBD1 TGTGCCAGCAGCTCTGCTCCGACAGGGGGCACTGAAGCTTTCTTT CASSSAPTGGTEAFF
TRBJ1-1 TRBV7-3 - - TGTGCCAGCAGCTTAACCGGGGGGCTGAACACTGAAGCTTTCTTT CASSLTGGLNTEAFF
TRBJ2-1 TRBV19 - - TGTGCCAGTAGTATTATACCGAGAGCCTACAATGAGCAGTTCTTC CASSIIPRAYNEQFF
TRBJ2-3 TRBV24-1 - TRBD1 TGTGCCACCAGTGATTCCGGGGGACCATTACCGGGACAGGGATTCGGTACGCAGTATTTT CATSDSGGPLPGQGFGTQYF
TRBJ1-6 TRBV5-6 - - TGTGCCAGCAGCTTGGCCGTATCAGGGAGGAGAAGTAATTCACCCCTCCACTTT CASSLAVSGRRSNSPLHF
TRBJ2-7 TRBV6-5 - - TGTGCCAGCAGGGACGGGACACCAAGCTCCTACGAGCAGTACTTC CASRDGTPSSYEQYF
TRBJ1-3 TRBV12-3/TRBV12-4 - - TGTGCCAGCACCGACAGGAACACCATATATTTT CASTDRNTIYF
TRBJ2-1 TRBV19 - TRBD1 TGTGCCAGTAGTAGGACAGGGCTAGACAATGAGCAGTTCTTC CASSRTGLDNEQFF
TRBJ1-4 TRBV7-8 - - TGTGCCAGCAGCTTGCGGGGGGAAAAACTGTTTTTT CASSLRGEKLFF
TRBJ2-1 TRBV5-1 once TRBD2 TGCGCCAGCTTCGCTGCTCTAGCGGGGTCCACCTACAATGAGCAGTTCTTC CASFAALAGSTYNEQFF
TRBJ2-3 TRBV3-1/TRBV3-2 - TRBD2 TGTGCCAGCAGCAAAACGGGGGGGACAGATACGCAGTATTTT CASSKTGGTDTQYF
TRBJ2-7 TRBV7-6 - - TGTGCCAGCAGCTTACGGCGGGACGGGAGCTCCTACGAGCAGTACTTC CASSLRRDGSSYEQYF
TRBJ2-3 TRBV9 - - TGTGCCAGCAGCGTAACAGGTAGCCCAGATACGCAGTATTTT CASSVTGSPDTQYF
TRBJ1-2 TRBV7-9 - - TGTGCCAGCAGCAAAGGACAGCTATATGGCTACACCTTC CASSKGQLYGYTF